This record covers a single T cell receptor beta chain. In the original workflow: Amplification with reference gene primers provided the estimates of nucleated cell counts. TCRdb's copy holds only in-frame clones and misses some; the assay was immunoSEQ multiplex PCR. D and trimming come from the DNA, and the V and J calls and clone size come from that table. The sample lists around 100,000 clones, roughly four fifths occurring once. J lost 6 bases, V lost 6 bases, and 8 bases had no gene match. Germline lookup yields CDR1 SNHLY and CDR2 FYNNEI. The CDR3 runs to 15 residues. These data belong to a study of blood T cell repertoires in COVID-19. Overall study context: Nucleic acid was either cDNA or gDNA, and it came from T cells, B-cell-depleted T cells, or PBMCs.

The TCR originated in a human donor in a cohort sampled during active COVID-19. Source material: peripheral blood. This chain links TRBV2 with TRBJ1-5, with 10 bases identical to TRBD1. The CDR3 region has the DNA TGTGCCAGCAGGGGACAGGGGTCCAGCGGTCAGCCCCAGCATTTT. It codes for CASRGQGSSGQPQHF.